Listed below are T cell receptor beta chains from one sample, sequenced in a study of blood T cell repertoires in COVID-19. The method was immunoSEQ multiplex PCR; TCRdb's version includes in-frame clones alone and lacks a portion of them. Here the sample spans 45,000 to 55,000 clones, about 87% being singletons. What was sequenced was peripheral blood. The receptors here all came from a man older than 75 with acute or convalescent COVID-19. CDR3s include the opening cysteine and the closing phenylalanine or tryptophan. The D gene is left open where the match is weak. Some rows mark clone size as missing; the rest say once, few, many or name a class of expanded clone.

j_call	d_call	v_call	clone_size	cdr3_nt	cdr3_aa
TRBJ1-6	TRBD1	TRBV6-5	-	TGTGCCAGCGCGAACAGGGGGCGGTCACCCCTCCACTTT	CASANRGRSPLHF
TRBJ1-2	TRBD1	TRBV4-2	-	TGTGCCAGCAGCCAAGGGGCACAGGGGCTTTATGGCTACACCTTC	CASSQGAQGLYGYTF
TRBJ1-3	-	TRBV7-2	once	TGTGCCAGCAGCTTAGGAACCAGCAGGGAAAACATATATTTT	CASSLGTSRENIYF
TRBJ2-3	TRBD2	TRBV19	-	TGTGCCAGTAATAAGGGTAGCGGGGGGCTCACAGATACGCAGTATTTT	CASNKGSGGLTDTQYF
TRBJ2-7	TRBD1	TRBV6-5	-	TGTGCCAGCCGCCGATCGACAGGGAGCGAGCAGTACTTC	CASRRSTGSEQYF
TRBJ1-1	-	TRBV18	-	TGTGCCAGCTCACCAGAGACAGGGAACACTGAAGCTTTCTTT	CASSPETGNTEAFF
TRBJ2-1	TRBD2	TRBV13	-	TGTGCCAGCAGCTTAGAGCGGGGAGGGTCCTACAATGAGCAGTTCTTC	CASSLERGGSYNEQFF
TRBJ1-4	TRBD1	TRBV3-1/TRBV3-2	-	TGTGCCAGCAGCCGCCGGGACAGGGGTGGCGGTAATGAAAAACTGTTTTTT	CASSRRDRGGGNEKLFF
TRBJ2-7	-	TRBV10-3	few	TGTGCCACCGCGCCGGGGACATACGAGCAGTACTTC	CATAPGTYEQYF
TRBJ1-1	-	TRBV7-3	-	TGTGCCAGCAGCTTAACAGGGGAGAACACTGAAGCTTTCTTT	CASSLTGENTEAFF
TRBJ2-2	TRBD1	TRBV10-1	-	TGCGCCAGCAGTGATCGGACAGGGGGCTTCTGGACCGGGGAGCTGTTTTTT	CASSDRTGGFWTGELFF